This TCR beta chain is drawn from a study of T cell responses to AZD1222 COVID-19 vaccine (dated by TCRdb to about 2021). Looking at the study overall: TCR sequencing was performed for some 250 trial participants, of whom 200 to 210 were given two doses of AZD1222 and around 25 were given two doses of MenACWY control vaccine. Enrollment into the trials was organized by age into subgroups of 18-55, 56-69 and 70-plus years, and those subgroups contained 148, 28 and 57 TCR-sequenced participants, respectively. Study-level results and caveats: A significant rise in spike-specific TCR breadth and depth was observed after two AZD1222 doses relative to day 0 and relative to MenACWY recipients. The 56-69-year group was small, and its depth increase did not reach significance, likely because of low power. Because no day 14 peak-response samples were available, the repertoires could be characterized only after the peak T cell response. CD4 TCRs associated with the vaccine covered the entire spike protein, and the dominant responses were in regions 160-218 and 743-854. Most participants were white British and females outnumbered males, and the authors suggested that clonal diversity may have been underestimated. Conclusions about previously exposed vaccinees are limited, since just six or seven AZD1222 recipients were seropositive for SARS-CoV-2 at baseline. Epitopes outside the regions mutated in the B.1.351 and B.1.1.7 variants were reportedly recognized by nearly half of the unique spike-specific TCRs.

The CDR3 regions of human TCRbeta chains were subjected to immunosequencing. In the authors' own workflow: Repertoire TCRs were matched against a reference library of SARS-CoV-2-specific TCRs generated with the MIRA antigen-specificity platform. Breadth meant the fraction of unique TCRs that were SARS-CoV-2-associated, whereas depth meant the fraction of total T cells that were SARS-CoV-2-associated. Using the MIRA data, each spike-specific TCR was mapped to the spike region that the TCR reacts to and placed in a CD4 or CD8 class. Log10-transformed breadth and depth values were compared by one-way ANOVA with Sidak's multiple comparisons tests. TCRdb retrieved this table from immuneACCESS and kept in-frame rearrangements only. Not all clones are present; in checked studies, unresolved V genes account for under half, and no reason is known for the remainder. V and J calls and clone size are copied from that table; D and trimming were computed from the DNA. The sample profile shows around 67,000 clones; roughly four fifths of them were found once. The top ten constitute 6.5% of the sample.

The sample's time point label is to be understood as: about 28 days (+/-7) after the second vaccine dose. AZD1222 recipients with second doses at about 4 weeks or about 12 weeks were pooled, because spike-specific TCR depth and breadth did not differ between schedules. The vaccinee samples were drawn from two UK trials, COV001 and COV002, one of which was a single-blind randomized controlled phase 2/3 trial testing AZD1222 (ChAdOx1 nCoV-19) in healthy adults. For TCRbeta chain sequencing, PBMC samples from trial participants were taken at day 0 and at day 28 after the second dose. The CDR3 covers 12 residues, taking in both the cysteine and the phenylalanine. Only the CDR3 portion is preserved as DNA: 36 bases, with reading frame beginning at the first base. CDR1 MGHDK and CDR2 SYGVNS are derived from the germline V gene. The junction shows trimming of 5 bases on V and 9 bases on J, and the gene matches do not reach 6 bases of it.

In regard to this clone: No cognate antigen has been identified for it. No base quality values were provided; no much bigger clone lies one nucleotide off.

The sample was peripheral blood, taken 28 days after the second AZD1222 dose. This receptor chain uses TRBV25-1 and TRBJ2-5; 7 central bases correspond to TRBD1. This sequence originates from an adult who received the AZD1222 COVID-19 vaccine. The CDR3 protein sequence reads: CASSPQGVSQYF. The DNA sequence is as follows: TGTGCCAGCAGTCCCCAGGGGGTTTCCCAGTACTTC.